These 25 T cell receptor beta chains originate from one sample sequenced in a study of neoadjuvant nivolumab and ipilimumab in lung cancer. Data came from immunoSEQ multiplex PCR; TCRdb stores just in-frame clones and leaves some out. The table lists about 20,000 clones, about 72% of them singletons. The input for sequencing was tumor tissue, taken after neoadjuvant nivolumab, alone or with ipilimumab, at or shortly before surgery. The source of these receptors is an adult with non-small cell lung cancer.

This clone was seen more than once but under ten times. The junction departs from germline at one end; a sequencing error may be responsible. The chain links TRBV7-9 to TRBJ1-6; D perhaps matches TRBD1 (5 bases). The CDR3 runs 16 residues. CDR1 is SEHNR and CDR2 is FQNEAQ in the germline V gene (reference sequence). DNA for the CDR3: TGCGCCAGCAGCCAAGATAGGGGCTCCTATAATTCACCCCTCCACTTT. Its protein is CASSQDRGSYNSPLHF. Using reference TRBV7-9 and TRBJ1-6 for the parts outside the CDR3, the full variable domain is DTGVSQNPRHKITKRGQNVTFRCDPISEHNRLYWYRQTLGQGPEFLTYFQNEAQLEKSRLLSDRFSAERPKGSFSTLEIQRTEQGDSAMYLCASSQDRGSYNSPLHFGNGTRLTVT.

J is TRBJ1-1 and V is TRBV7-8, with TRBD1 as a possible D gene (5 bases). Germline V CDR1 and CDR2: SGHVS, FQNEAQ. The CDR3 is 18 amino acids. V lost 5 bases and J 3 bases, leaving 25 bases between the germline ends. This chain's CDR3 is CASSPYEGWGQIYTEAFF. The CDR3 DNA reads TGTGCCAGCAGCCCCTACGAGGGGTGGGGCCAGATATACACTGAAGCTTTCTTT.

This clone was detected a few times. V gene TRBV27 combines with J gene TRBJ2-1; D is ambiguous. V lost 6 bases and J 11 bases, leaving 11 bases between the germline ends. This CDR3 is built from 11 residues. Germline CDR1 and CDR2: MNHEY and SMNVEV (reference sequence). CDR3 region: CASSRAGQQFF. Written as DNA, the CDR3 is TGTGCCAGCAGCCGCGCCGGACAGCAGTTCTTC.

This chain connects TRBV30 to TRBJ2-1, with D perhaps being TRBD1 or TRBD2 (6 bases each). The CDR3 runs 14 residues. Germline-derived CDR1 and CDR2 are GTSNPN and SVGIG (reference sequence). V shed 0 bases and J shed 5 bases, with 11 bases lying between them. CDR3 protein: CAWSVGGPHNEQFF. CDR3 DNA: TGTGCCTGGAGTGTAGGGGGGCCTCACAATGAGCAGTTCTTC.

The chain employs TRBV19 and TRBJ1-2, with D unresolved. The CDR3 contains 14 residues. Germline assignment: CDR1 LNHDA and CDR2 SQIVND (reference sequence). V shed 0 bases and J shed 2 bases, with 7 bases lying between them. The CDR3 sequence: CASSIEARNYGYTF. The CDR3 DNA reads TGTGCCAGTAGTATAGAAGCCAGGAACTATGGCTACACCTTC.

The rearrangement uses TRBV6-5 and TRBJ2-5; D not resolved. V dropped 0 bases and J dropped 1 base, with 9 bases sitting between them. The CDR3 contains 15 residues. CDR1 is MNHEY, CDR2 SVGAGI, per germline. CDR3 amino acids: CASSYSTALQETQYF. The DNA for the CDR3 is TGTGCCAGCAGTTACTCGACTGCCCTCCAAGAGACCCAGTACTTC.

The chain is built from TRBV20-1 and TRBJ2-7; no definite D call. CDR1 DFQATT and CDR2 SNEGSKA come from the germline V gene (reference sequence). V was cut by 6 bases and J by 4 bases, with 10 bases left in between. The CDR3 is 11 amino acids. The CDR3 DNA sequence: TGCAGTGCAGCAGGACCGTACGAGCAGTACTTC. Protein sequence: CSAAGPYEQYF.

Relative to its sample, this clone is medium-sized. This chain connects TRBV11-2 to TRBJ2-6; D not resolved. The length of the CDR3 is 16 residues. V gave up 5 bases and J gave up 3 bases, with 14 bases separating them. CDR1 and CDR2 (germline): SGHAT, FQNNGV. CDR3: CASSPRVTDGANVLTF. CDR3 sequence (DNA): TGTGCCAGCAGCCCCCGGGTCACCGATGGGGCCAACGTCCTGACTTTC.

Only one count was recorded for this clone. The chain couples TRBV5-1 to TRBJ2-3; D possibly corresponds to TRBD1 (6 bases). Per germline, CDR1 SGHRS and CDR2 YFSETQ. V lost 3 bases, J lost 14 bases, and 13 bases lay in between. CDR3 length: 11 residues. The CDR3 loop reads CASSSTGSPYF. In DNA form, the CDR3 reads TGCGCCAGCAGCTCAACAGGGTCCCCGTATTTT.

The rearrangement uses TRBV6-5 and TRBJ1-2; TRBD1 matches at 7 bases. CDR3 length equals 15 residues. Unmatched junction bases numbered 4, after V lost 0 bases and J lost 3 bases. CDR1 MNHEY and CDR2 SVGAGI come from the germline V gene. DNA of the CDR3: TGTGCCAGCAGTTACTCAAGACAGGGTGACTATGGCTACACCTTC. Translation: CASSYSRQGDYGYTF.

J is TRBJ1-1 and V is TRBV5-4, with 8 bases matching TRBD1. The germline V gene has CDR1 SGHNT and CDR2 YYREEE (reference sequence). V was clipped by 5 bases and J by 1 base; unmatched bases: 10. The CDR3 has 16 amino acids. The CDR3 loop is CASSPPGTGENTEAFF. DNA for the CDR3: TGTGCCAGCAGTCCTCCGGGGACAGGAGAGAACACTGAAGCTTTCTTT.

The chain couples TRBV25-1 to TRBJ1-5; D is unresolved. The V gene's germline CDR1 is MGHDK and CDR2 SYGVNS. The V and J ends lost 4 bases and 1 base respectively, with 8 bases between them. The CDR3 length is 14 residues. As DNA, the CDR3 is TGTGCCAGCAGTGCGCCCGGGAGCAATCAGCCCCAGCATTTT. Residues: CASSAPGSNQPQHF.

V usage is TRBV10-3 and J usage is TRBJ1-1; D is ambiguous. Germline V lookup: CDR1 ENHRY, CDR2 SYGVKD. Trimming stripped 3 bases from V and 4 bases from J, with 12 bases between. The CDR3 totals 14 residues. The CDR3 region has the DNA TGTGCCATCAGTGAAACAGAAAGTAGCACTGAAGCTTTCTTT. Its protein product is CAISETESSTEAFF.

The chain employs TRBV6-6 and TRBJ1-1, with D hard to call. Germline V CDR1 and CDR2: MNHNY, SVGAGI (reference sequence). The CDR3 sequence is 13 residues long. Trimming cost V 2 bases and J 8 bases, with 12 bases left between them. DNA for the CDR3: TGTGCCAGCAGTTACATGGTCCGGGTCGAAGCTTTCTTT. Its protein is CASSYMVRVEAFF.

V is TRBV18 and J is TRBJ1-4; D gene ambiguous. The length of the CDR3 is 15 residues. Between the trimmed V and J ends, which lost 6 bases and 3 bases, there was a span of 14 bases. In germline, CDR1 is KGHSH, CDR2 LQKENI. The CDR3 DNA is TGTGCCAGCTCTCGGTACGAGACGCCTAATGAAAAACTGTTTTTT. Its protein product is CASSRYETPNEKLFF.

This chain links TRBV5-4 with TRBJ1-2; no definite D call. In germline, CDR1 is SGHNT, CDR2 YYREEE (reference sequence). V lost 4 bases and J lost 3, with 10 bases in between. This CDR3 contains 13 residues. CDR3: CASSLGGDYGYTF. As DNA, the CDR3 is TGTGCCAGCAGCCTGGGTGGTGACTATGGCTACACCTTC.

This clone was counted a single time. This rearrangement joins TRBV7-2 to TRBJ2-7; 12 bases align to TRBD2. Germline CDR1 is SGHTA and CDR2 is FQGNSA. V gave up 2 bases and J gave up 1 base; unmatched junction bases: 9. This CDR3 has 18 residues. Here the CDR3 reads CASSLTLAGTSGSYEQYF. As DNA, the CDR3 is TGTGCCAGCAGCTTAACTTTAGCCGGGACTAGCGGGTCCTACGAGCAGTACTTC.

The V and J genes are TRBV5-6 and TRBJ1-1; 10 bases line up with TRBD1. The CDR3 runs 15 residues. The junction had 6 bases not matched to a gene; V was cut back by 3 bases and J by 4 bases. Germline V CDR1 and CDR2: SGHDT, YYEEEE. This CDR3 is CASSWGTGDATEAFF. CDR3 nucleotide sequence: TGTGCCAGCAGCTGGGGGACAGGGGACGCCACTGAAGCTTTCTTT. Together with reference TRBV5-6 and TRBJ1-1, the CDR3 gives the full variable domain: DAGVTQSPTHLIKTRGQQVTLRCSPKSGHDTVSWYQQALGQGPQFIFQYYEEEERQRGNFPDRFSGHQFPNYSSELNVNALLLGDSALYLCASSWGTGDATEAFFGQGTRLTVV.

This clone was recorded once. The chain carries TRBV30 and TRBJ2-2; D is ambiguous. V was trimmed by 2 bases and J by 2 bases, leaving 9 bases between them. The CDR3 is made up of 14 amino acids. Germline V lookup: CDR1 GTSNPN, CDR2 SVGIG (reference sequence). Here the CDR3 reads CAWSRASNTGELFF. In DNA, the CDR3 is TGTGCCTGGAGTCGAGCCTCAAACACCGGGGAGCTGTTTTTT.

The chain recombines TRBV7-2 with TRBJ2-7; D call uncertain. CDR1 and CDR2 (germline): SGHTA, FQGNSA. The CDR3 runs to 13 residues. V shed 2 bases and J shed 3 bases, with 8 bases lying between them. The CDR3 region is CASSLIRSYEQYF. The CDR3 bases are TGTGCCAGCAGCTTAATCCGAAGCTACGAGCAGTACTTC.

This clone was seen a handful of times. The chain employs TRBV7-3 and TRBJ1-6; D gene unclear. Germline V lookup: CDR1 SGHTA, CDR2 FQGTGA. V lost 0 bases, J lost 8 bases, and 5 bases lay in between. The CDR3 covers 13 residues. DNA for the CDR3: TGTGCCAGCAGCTTAACCGCCGATTCACCCCTCCACTTT. Translating it yields CASSLTADSPLHF.

The genes are TRBV11-2 and TRBJ1-6; D might be TRBD1 (5 bases). CDR3 length equals 14 residues. V was cut by 4 bases and J by 9 bases, with 13 bases left in between. Germline V gene lookup returns CDR1 SGHAT and CDR2 FQNNGV. The CDR3, as DNA: TGTGCCAGCAGCTCCGGGCAGGGCGGTTCACCCCTCCACTTT. Its protein product is CASSSGQGGSPLHF.

The chain employs TRBV6-5 and TRBJ1-1; no clear D. The V end was cut by 5 bases, the J end by 2 bases, with 9 bases between. The CDR3 totals 13 residues. Germline CDR1 is MNHEY and CDR2 is SVGAGI. This CDR3 reads CASSLGSNTEAFF. The CDR3 bases are TGTGCCAGCAGTCTAGGGAGCAACACTGAAGCTTTCTTT.

This chain connects TRBV6-5 to TRBJ2-7; D gene unclear. The CDR3 is 9 residues long. The germline V gene has CDR1 MNHEY and CDR2 SVGAGI. Trimming removed 5 bases at V and 6 bases at J, with 2 bases between. This CDR3 is CASSVEQYF. The CDR3 DNA sequence: TGTGCCAGCAGTGTCGAGCAGTACTTC.

This clone was seen only a few times. The J gene is TRBJ1-1, the V gene TRBV11-2; a weak D match, TRBD1 (6 bases). The germline V gene has CDR1 SGHAT and CDR2 FQNNGV. Trimming removed 0 bases at V and 1 base at J, with 15 bases between. The CDR3 loop spans 17 amino acids. DNA of the CDR3: TGTGCCAGCAGCTTAGATGGGGAGGACAGACCGAACACTGAAGCTTTCTTT. Translation gives CASSLDGEDRPNTEAFF.